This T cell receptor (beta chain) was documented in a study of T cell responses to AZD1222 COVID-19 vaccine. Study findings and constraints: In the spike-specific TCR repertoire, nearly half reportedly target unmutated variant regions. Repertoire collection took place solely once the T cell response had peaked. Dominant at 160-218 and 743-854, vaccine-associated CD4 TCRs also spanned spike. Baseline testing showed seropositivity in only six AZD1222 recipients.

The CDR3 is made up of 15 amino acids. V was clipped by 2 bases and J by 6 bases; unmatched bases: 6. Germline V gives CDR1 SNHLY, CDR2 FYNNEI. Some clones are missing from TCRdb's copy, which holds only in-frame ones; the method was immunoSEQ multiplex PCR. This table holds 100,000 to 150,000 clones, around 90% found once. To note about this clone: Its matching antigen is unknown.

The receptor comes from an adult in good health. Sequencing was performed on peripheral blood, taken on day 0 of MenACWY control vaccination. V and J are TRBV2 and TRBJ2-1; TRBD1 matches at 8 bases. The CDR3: CASSEKSGGSNEQFF. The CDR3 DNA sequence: TGTGCCAGCAGTGAAAAGTCAGGGGGCTCCAATGAGCAGTTCTTC. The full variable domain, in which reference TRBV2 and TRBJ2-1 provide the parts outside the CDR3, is EPEVTQTPSHQVTQMGQEVILRCVPISNHLYFYWYRQILGQKVEFLVSFYNNEISEKSEIFDDQFSVERPDGSNFTLKIRSTKLEDSAMYFCASSEKSGGSNEQFFGPGTRLTVL.